These 32 T cell receptor beta chains originate from one sample sequenced in a study of beta chain features in type 1 diabetes. Investigators reverse transcribed all isolated RNA, so they sequenced expressed TCRB transcripts. Method: immunoSEQ multiplex PCR; TCRdb's copy keeps in-frame clones and lacks some. The data show some 240,000 clones, about a tenth seen once. The sample was central memory CD4+ T cells from blood. These receptor sequences come from a man aged 18 to 30 in good health.

The chain is built from TRBV30 and TRBJ1-1, with D perhaps matching TRBD1 (6 bases). CDR1 is GTSNPN and CDR2 is SVGIG in the germline V gene (reference sequence). CDR3 size: 12 residues. V was cut by 5 bases and J by 7 bases, with 14 bases left in between. This chain's CDR3 is CAWEGGESEAFF. The CDR3 region has the DNA TGTGCCTGGGAAGGGGGGGAAAGTGAAGCTTTCTTT.

This rearrangement joins TRBV7-2 to TRBJ2-5, with a weak D call TRBD2 (6 bases). This CDR3 has 17 residues. Germline V lookup: CDR1 SGHTA, CDR2 FQGNSA. The V end lost 1 base, the J end lost 0 bases, and 15 bases lay between the germline ends. The CDR3: CASSLELASLYQETQYF. CDR3 coding DNA: TGTGCCAGCAGCTTAGAGCTAGCGTCCCTGTACCAAGAGACCCAGTACTTC.

The chain recombines TRBV29-1 with TRBJ2-7; the D gene could be TRBD1 or TRBD2 (5 bases each). The CDR3 runs 13 residues. The V gene lost 7 bases and the J gene lost 0 bases, with 13 bases spanning the gap. Germline CDR1 and CDR2: SQVTM and ANQGSEA. CDR3 region: CSAVGDSSYEQYF. In nucleotides, the CDR3 is TGCAGCGCCGTGGGGGATTCCTCCTACGAGCAGTACTTC.

This clone was observed a handful of times. This chain joins TRBV4-3 and TRBJ2-1; D ambiguous. There are 15 residues in the CDR3. From germline, CDR1 is LGHNA and CDR2 YSLEER. V was pared by 1 base and J by 3 bases, with 10 bases between. CDR3: CASSQGLFLYNEQFF. Here the CDR3 DNA reads TGCGCCAGCAGCCAAGGACTGTTCCTCTACAATGAGCAGTTCTTC.

This chain uses TRBV29-1 with TRBJ1-2; perhaps TRBD1 as D (6 bases). Trimming took 4 bases from V and 4 from J, leaving 13 bases between them. The CDR3 loop spans 13 amino acids. Germline V gene data show CDR1 as SQVTM and CDR2 as ANQGSEA. The CDR3 sequence: CSVVTGSFYGYTF. For the CDR3, the DNA is TGCAGCGTTGTCACAGGGTCGTTCTATGGCTACACCTTC.

This clone was observed many times. The chain recombines TRBV4-3 with TRBJ2-3, with TRBD1 matching 10 bases. V was clipped by 3 bases and J by 2 bases; unmatched bases: 8. Per germline, CDR1 LGHNA and CDR2 YSLEER. CDR3 size: 17 residues. CDR3 in DNA: TGCGCCAGCAGCCAGAGGATCGGGACAGGGGACACAGATACGCAGTATTTT. Translation gives CASSQRIGTGDTDTQYF.

This clone was found a few times. The rearrangement links TRBV7-9 to TRBJ2-3, with D perhaps TRBD2 (5 bases). The CDR3 is made up of 14 amino acids. The V and J ends lost 5 bases and 1 base respectively, with 10 bases between them. CDR1 and CDR2 (germline): SEHNR, FQNEAQ (reference sequence). This CDR3 reads CASSRLLRTDTQYF. The CDR3 DNA is TGTGCCAGCAGCAGACTACTTCGCACAGATACGCAGTATTTT. The full variable domain, completed using reference TRBV7-9 and TRBJ2-3, is DTGVSQNPRHKITKRGQNVTFRCDPISEHNRLYWYRQTLGQGPEFLTYFQNEAQLEKSRLLSDRFSAERPKGSFSTLEIQRTEQGDSAMYLCASSRLLRTDTQYFGPGTRLTVL.

V gene TRBV28 combines with J gene TRBJ2-3; D possibly uses TRBD1 or TRBD2 (5 bases each). Germline V gene data show CDR1 as MDHEN and CDR2 as SYDVKM. V was clipped by 6 bases and J by 4 bases, with 14 bases between them. There are 14 residues in the CDR3. The CDR3 sequence is CASSRDPDADTQYF. CDR3 sequence (DNA): TGTGCCAGCAGCCGGGACCCAGATGCAGATACGCAGTATTTT.

This clone was detected ten times or more. At one boundary the junction diverges from the germline segment, which might be a read error. V gene TRBV18 combines with J gene TRBJ2-1, with 13 positions matching TRBD2. This CDR3 spans 15 amino acids. The germline V gene has CDR1 KGHSH and CDR2 LQKENI. CDR3 residues: CASSPLAGGPIEQFF. CDR3 sequence (DNA): TGTGCCAGCTCGCCACTAGCGGGAGGGCCTATTGAGCAGTTCTTC. The full variable domain, rest sourced from reference TRBV18 and TRBJ2-1, is NAGVMQNPRHLVRRRGQEARLRCSPMKGHSHVYWYRQLPEEGLKFMVYLQKENIIDESGMPKERFSAEFPKEGPSILRIQQVVRGDSAAYFCASSPLAGGPIEQFFGPGTRLTVL.

This sequence joins TRBV11-2 and TRBJ1-2; the D is unclear. V was pared by 7 bases and J by 2 bases, with 8 bases between. The CDR3 contains 12 residues. From germline, CDR1 is SGHAT and CDR2 FQNNGV. The CDR3 is CASTATNYGYTF. CDR3 DNA: TGTGCCAGCACCGCGACAAACTATGGCTACACCTTC.

Many counts were recorded for this clone. The chain combines TRBV6-6 with TRBJ2-7; D is ambiguous. This CDR3 has 12 amino acids. CDR1 and CDR2 from the germline V gene are MNHNY and SVGAGI (reference sequence). Trimming removed 5 bases from V and 1 base from J, with 6 bases in between. DNA of the CDR3: TGTGCCAGCAGTAGGCGATCCTACGAGCAGTACTTC. Protein sequence: CASSRRSYEQYF.

This clone occurred a few times. The chain recombines TRBV5-1 with TRBJ2-7; D possibly uses TRBD1 or TRBD2 (5 bases each). Trimming removed 4 bases at V and 11 bases at J, with 25 bases between. The CDR3 is 15 residues long. Germline CDR1 SGHRS, CDR2 YFSETQ. CDR3 amino acids: CASSPVGTAEEVEYF. DNA for the CDR3: TGCGCCAGCAGCCCTGTAGGGACGGCTGAAGAAGTGGAGTACTTC.

This clone turned up a few times. Here the CDR3 reads CATSRGDREAFF. CDR3 sequence (DNA): TGTGCCACCAGCAGAGGCGACCGTGAAGCTTTCTTT. The V gene is TRBV15, the J gene TRBJ1-1, with no clear D. V shed 1 base and J shed 7 bases, with 7 bases lying between them. The germline CDR1 and CDR2 sequences are LNHNV and YYDKDF (reference sequence). This CDR3 region has 12 residues.

The V call is TRBV28, the J call TRBJ2-1, with D maybe TRBD1 (5 bases). The CDR3 runs 14 residues. V gave up 3 bases and J gave up 0 bases, with 6 bases separating them. Germline lookup yields CDR1 MDHEN and CDR2 SYDVKM. The CDR3 DNA reads TGTGCCAGCAGTTTGACAGCCTCCTACAATGAGCAGTTCTTC. It encodes CASSLTASYNEQFF. The full variable domain, rest sourced from reference TRBV28 and TRBJ2-1, is DVKVTQSSRYLVKRTGEKVFLECVQDMDHENMFWYRQDPGLGLRLIYFSYDVKMKEKGDIPEGYSVSREKKERFSLILESASTNQTSMYLCASSLTASYNEQFFGPGTRLTVL.

V is TRBV6-1 and J is TRBJ2-7; 7 bases are shared with TRBD1. The CDR3 is 16 residues long. V shed 4 bases and J 5 bases; nucleotides not matched to a gene: 14. Germline V lookup: CDR1 MNHNS, CDR2 SASEGT. The CDR3: CASSALDSQGVHEQYF. The CDR3 nucleotides are TGTGCCAGCAGTGCCCTGGACAGTCAGGGGGTCCACGAGCAGTACTTC.

The chain couples TRBV6-5 to TRBJ2-1; weak D call: TRBD2 (6 bases). The CDR3 consists of 15 residues. CDR1 is MNHEY, CDR2 SVGAGI, per germline. V was shortened by 2 bases and J by 0 bases, with 8 bases between the two germline ends. The CDR3 region is CASSYDGGSYNEQFF. In nucleotides, the CDR3 is TGTGCCAGCAGTTACGACGGGGGCTCCTACAATGAGCAGTTCTTC.

V gene TRBV6-5 combines with J gene TRBJ2-3, with D perhaps assigned TRBD1 or TRBD2 (5 bases each). The CDR3 has 14 residues. Trimming stripped 5 bases from V and 3 bases from J, with 12 bases between. The germline V gene encodes CDR1 MNHEY and CDR2 SVGAGI. For the CDR3, the DNA is TGTGCCAGCAGTCTTGGGGACCAGACAGATACGCAGTATTTT. It specifies CASSLGDQTDTQYF.

This clone was observed a few times. The chain is built from TRBV7-2 and TRBJ1-5; possible D gene TRBD1, 6 bases. The CDR3 is 14 amino acids. With 1 base removed from V and 7 bases from J, the gap between germline ends came to 11 bases. Germline V gene data show CDR1 as SGHTA and CDR2 as FQGNSA. This CDR3 is CASSLVTGKQPQHF. In DNA, the CDR3 is TGTGCCAGCAGCTTAGTAACAGGGAAGCAGCCCCAGCATTTT.

This chain connects TRBV7-9 to TRBJ2-2, with D perhaps matching TRBD1 (5 bases). V shed 0 bases and J shed 7 bases, with 9 bases lying between them. This CDR3 is built from 14 residues. The germline gives CDR1 SEHNR, CDR2 FQNEAQ (reference sequence). The CDR3, as DNA: TGTGCCAGCAGCTTAGCGTGGGGCAGCGGGGAGCTGTTTTTT. This sequence encodes CASSLAWGSGELFF. Looking up the rest from reference TRBV7-9 and TRBJ2-2 gives the full variable domain: DTGVSQNPRHKITKRGQNVTFRCDPISEHNRLYWYRQTLGQGPEFLTYFQNEAQLEKSRLLSDRFSAERPKGSFSTLEIQRTEQGDSAMYLCASSLAWGSGELFFGEGSRLTVL.

This clone was seen more than once but under ten times. This sequence is one base from a far larger clone and is likely a read error. The chain couples TRBV29-1 to TRBJ1-1; D not certain. The length of the CDR3 is 13 residues. V was shortened by 7 bases and J by 0 bases, with 12 bases between the two germline ends. Germline loops: CDR1 SQVTM, CDR2 ANQGSEA. CDR3 nucleotide sequence: TGCAGCGGACAACCGGGCATGAACACTGAAGCTTTCTTT. Amino acid sequence: CSGQPGMNTEAFF.

This clone was observed many times. The chain has TRBV27 and TRBJ1-2; D is undetermined. Looked up from germline, CDR1 is MNHEY and CDR2 is SMNVEV (reference sequence). The CDR3 length is 13 residues. The ends were cut back, 0 bases at V and 4 bases at J, with 6 bases in the middle. For the CDR3, the DNA is TGTGCCAGCAGTTTATCTCCCACCTATGGCTACACCTTC. Its translation is CASSLSPTYGYTF.

The rearrangement joins TRBV27 to TRBJ2-7; weak D call: TRBD2 (5 bases). There are 15 residues in the CDR3. V was cut by 5 bases and J by 1 base, with 15 bases left in between. The germline gives CDR1 MNHEY, CDR2 SMNVEV (reference sequence). The DNA of the CDR3 is TGTGCCAGCAGTCCCCTCGAGCGGAGTTCCTACGAGCAGTACTTC. This codes for CASSPLERSSYEQYF.

CDR3 in DNA: TGTGCCATCAAGGGGCACCCGGATTCCGAGCAGTACTTC. Its translation is CAIKGHPDSEQYF. The V and J genes are TRBV10-3 and TRBJ2-7, with a tentative D call TRBD1 (5 bases). This CDR3 has 13 amino acids. The V and J ends lost 7 bases and 6 bases respectively, with 16 bases between them. Germline values: CDR1 ENHRY, CDR2 SYGVKD.

The J gene is TRBJ2-1, the V gene TRBV19; 11 bases match TRBD2. Looked up from germline, CDR1 is LNHDA and CDR2 is SQIVND (reference sequence). The V gene end was trimmed by 6 bases and the J gene end by 8 bases; junction bases not matched to a gene: 12. CDR3 length equals 16 residues. The chain's CDR3 is CASSPRTSGPGHEQFF. The CDR3 bases are TGTGCCAGTAGCCCTCGGACTAGCGGGCCGGGCCATGAGCAGTTCTTC.

This clone was counted many times. The chain recombines TRBV25-1 with TRBJ2-1; 8 bases map to TRBD2. V was pared by 3 bases and J by 12 bases, with 13 bases of the junction left unmatched. The germline V gene has CDR1 MGHDK and CDR2 SYGVNS. The CDR3 contains 15 residues. CDR3 amino acids: CASSDTTSARLGQFF. The DNA for the CDR3 is TGTGCCAGCAGTGACACGACTAGCGCACGACTGGGGCAGTTCTTC.

The sample holds a few counts of this clone. The rearrangement uses TRBV10-3 and TRBJ1-1; D not certain. V lost 4 bases and J lost 1, with 10 bases in between. CDR1 ENHRY and CDR2 SYGVKD come from the germline V gene. This CDR3 region has 14 residues. CDR3 bases: TGTGCCATCAGTGGCGACACCCGGAACACTGAAGCTTTCTTT. Amino acids: CAISGDTRNTEAFF.

Ten or more counts support this clone. The chain uses TRBV2 and TRBJ2-7; D gene unclear. This CDR3 is 13 amino acids long. The germline V gene has CDR1 SNHLY and CDR2 FYNNEI. Trimming removed 2 bases at V and 1 base at J, with 6 bases between. CDR3 sequence reads: CASSERASYEQYF. In nucleotides, the CDR3 is TGTGCCAGCAGTGAAAGGGCATCCTACGAGCAGTACTTC.

The V call is TRBV7-6, the J call TRBJ2-3; 9 bases are a match to TRBD2. From germline, CDR1 is SGHVS and CDR2 FNYEAQ. V trimming: 4 bases; J trimming: 6 bases; junction bases outside the gene matches: 5. CDR3 length: 14 amino acids. The CDR3 DNA follows: TGTGCCAGCAGCTCGACTAGCGGCGGGGATACGCAGTATTTT. Its translation: CASSSTSGGDTQYF.

The chain carries TRBV7-2 and TRBJ2-1, with TRBD2 identical over 10 bases. There are 16 residues in the CDR3. Per the germline V gene, CDR1 is SGHTA and CDR2 is FQGNSA. Trimming removed 2 bases from V and 7 bases from J; junction bases left unmatched: 8. DNA for the CDR3: TGTGCCAGCAGCTTATCTCCTAGCGGGAGCTTGAATGAGCAGTTCTTC. Translated, it gives CASSLSPSGSLNEQFF. The variable domain in full, completed from reference TRBV7-2 and TRBJ2-1, reads GAGVSQSPSNKVTEKGKDVELRCDPISGHTALYWYRQSLGQGLEFLIYFQGNSAPDKSGLPSDRFSAERTGGSVSTLTIQRTQQEDSAVYLCASSLSPSGSLNEQFFGPGTRLTVL.

This clone was recorded many times. This sample includes further DNA sequences coding for the same CDR3. The chain links TRBV7-9 to TRBJ2-5, with D unclear. V was pared by 6 bases and J by 2 bases, with 16 bases between. The CDR3 consists of 15 residues. CDR1 and CDR2 from the germline V gene are SEHNR and FQNEAQ (reference sequence). The CDR3 reads CASSVRSGPQETQYF. The CDR3 DNA reads TGTGCCAGCAGTGTTCGGTCCGGGCCACAAGAGACCCAGTACTTC.

The CDR3 DNA reads TGTGCCAGCAGAACTGCGGGGATTAATGAAAAACTGTTTTTT. This codes for CASRTAGINEKLFF. The V and J genes are TRBV11-2 and TRBJ1-4; D gene unclear. The CDR3 runs 14 residues. Trimming removed 6 bases at V and 4 bases at J, with 12 bases between. Looked up from germline, CDR1 is SGHAT and CDR2 is FQNNGV.

This clone was counted between two and nine times. J is TRBJ2-3 and V is TRBV4-2; TRBD2 is a possible D gene (5 bases). The CDR3 runs 16 residues. V lost 3 bases and J 4 bases, leaving 17 bases between the germline ends. The V gene's germline CDR1 is LGHNA and CDR2 YNFKEQ. CDR3 loop: CASSHGFSEVPDTQYF. DNA for the CDR3: TGTGCCAGCAGCCACGGCTTCTCGGAGGTGCCAGATACGCAGTATTTT.